Listed here are 12 T cell receptor beta chains from one sample, sequenced in a study of blood T cell repertoires in COVID-19. Some clones are missing from TCRdb's copy, which holds only in-frame ones; the method was immunoSEQ multiplex PCR. The data hold 140,000 to 150,000 clones, with under 90% observed a single time. Material: peripheral blood. The receptors were gathered from a man between 65 and 85 years old who had recovered from COVID-19.

The rearrangement joins TRBV2 to TRBJ1-4, with TRBD1 as a possible D gene (5 bases). This CDR3 spans 14 amino acids. Germline assignment: CDR1 SNHLY and CDR2 FYNNEI. V was pared by 2 bases and J by 10 bases, with 14 bases between. CDR3 region: CASSEPQGGGKLFF. DNA for the CDR3: TGTGCCAGCAGTGAACCCCAGGGTGGTGGAAAACTGTTTTTT. Filled out from reference TRBV2 and TRBJ1-4, the complete variable domain reads EPEVTQTPSHQVTQMGQEVILRCVPISNHLYFYWYRQILGQKVEFLVSFYNNEISEKSEIFDDQFSVERPDGSNFTLKIRSTKLEDSAMYFCASSEPQGGGKLFFGSGTQLSVL.

This chain's CDR3 is CATSRQGGETQYF. Here the CDR3 DNA reads TGTGCCACCAGTCGACAGGGAGGAGAGACCCAGTACTTC. The V call is TRBV24-1, the J call TRBJ2-5; D is possibly TRBD1 (7 bases). In germline, CDR1 is KGHDR, CDR2 SFDVKD. V dropped 6 bases and J dropped 4 bases, with 11 bases sitting between them. The CDR3 has 13 amino acids.

CDR3: CASRAGTDFFTDTQYF. As DNA, the CDR3 is TGTGCCAGCAGGGCCGGGACAGACTTTTTCACAGATACGCAGTATTTT. The V call is TRBV5-6, the J call TRBJ2-3; 7 nucleotides match TRBD1. Germline CDR1 SGHDT, CDR2 YYEEEE. V trimming: 5 bases; J trimming: 2 bases; junction bases outside the gene matches: 11. The CDR3 contains 16 residues.

The chain carries TRBV9 and TRBJ1-2; no reliable D call. V was pared by 0 bases and J by 4 bases, with 19 bases between. CDR3 length equals 17 residues. Germline loops: CDR1 SGDLS, CDR2 YYNGEE. The CDR3 DNA sequence: TGTGCCAGCAGCGTAGGGGCCTACGGGAATACGGCCTATGGCTACACCTTC. It yields the protein CASSVGAYGNTAYGYTF.

This clone was observed once. The rearrangement links TRBV9 to TRBJ2-2, with D unresolved. The CDR3 runs 13 residues. V gave up 1 base and J gave up 7 bases, with 8 bases separating them. Looked up from germline, CDR1 is SGDLS and CDR2 is YYNGEE. The CDR3: CASSVTPGGELFF. For the CDR3, the DNA is TGTGCCAGCAGCGTAACCCCCGGCGGGGAGCTGTTTTTT.

This clone was seen more than once but under ten times. The chain joins TRBV4-2 to TRBJ1-2; D uncertain. Trimming removed 0 bases from V and 3 bases from J, with 11 bases in between. Per the germline V gene, CDR1 is LGHNA and CDR2 is YNFKEQ. This CDR3 region has 15 residues. The CDR3 region has the DNA TGTGCCAGCAGCCAAGATTTCCAGGACTACTATGGCTACACCTTC. Protein product: CASSQDFQDYYGYTF.

The chain links TRBV27 to TRBJ1-1; 8 positions match TRBD1. The CDR3 has 15 residues. Germline V gene data show CDR1 as MNHEY and CDR2 as SMNVEV (reference sequence). Trimming removed 8 bases from V and 1 base from J; junction bases left unmatched: 9. CDR3 nucleotides: TGTGCCAGCCTGGACAGGGACATTGCGAACACTGAAGCTTTCTTT. Its protein product is CASLDRDIANTEAFF.

V gene TRBV2 combines with J gene TRBJ2-7, with TRBD2 matching 8 bases. From germline, CDR1 is SNHLY and CDR2 FYNNEI. This CDR3 contains 17 residues. J gave up 5 bases and V 2 bases, and 14 bases lay outside the gene matches. The CDR3 loop is CASSEIGWREVVNEQYF. The CDR3 DNA reads as TGTGCCAGCAGTGAAATCGGGTGGCGGGAGGTCGTAAACGAGCAGTACTTC.

This clone was found once. The CDR3 is CASERLGGTFYNEQFF. The CDR3 DNA sequence: TGTGCCAGCGAGAGGCTCGGCGGGACTTTCTACAATGAGCAGTTCTTC. This chain links TRBV11-2 with TRBJ2-1; perhaps TRBD2 as D (6 bases). The CDR3 loop spans 16 amino acids. V was shortened by 8 bases and J by 3 bases, with 20 bases between the two germline ends. From germline, CDR1 is SGHAT and CDR2 FQNNGV.

This clone showed up just once. This chain joins TRBV5-4 and TRBJ2-2, with D possibly being TRBD2 (6 bases). The CDR3 spans 19 residues. Trimming removed 2 bases at V and 3 bases at J, with 23 bases between. CDR1 is SGHNT, CDR2 YYREEE, per germline (reference sequence). DNA of the CDR3: TGTGCCAGCAGCTTAGTTCTCCGTGTCGACGGGAGTCACACCGGGGAGCTGTTTTTT. Translation: CASSLVLRVDGSHTGELFF. The full variable domain, in which reference TRBV5-4 and TRBJ2-2 provide the parts outside the CDR3, is ETGVTQSPTHLIKTRGQQVTLRCSSQSGHNTVSWYQQALGQGPQFIFQYYREEENGRGNFPPRFSGLQFPNYSSELNVNALELDDSALYLCASSLVLRVDGSHTGELFFGEGSRLTVL.

CDR3 DNA sequence: TGTGCCAGCAGTTTATCGTTCTGGGGGCACGAGCAGTACTTC. Encoded protein: CASSLSFWGHEQYF. The chain carries TRBV27 and TRBJ2-7; D may be TRBD1 (6 bases). In germline, CDR1 is MNHEY, CDR2 SMNVEV (reference sequence). V dropped 0 bases and J dropped 5 bases, with 11 bases sitting between them. The CDR3 length is 14 residues.

The chain employs TRBV21-1 and TRBJ2-1; the D call in the table, TRBD1, was not verified against the DNA. TRBV21-1 is tagged as a pseudogene. The CDR3 consists of 17 residues. This CDR3 reads CASSKVLGHGSYNEQFF. CDR3 nucleotide sequence: TGTGCCAGCAGCAAAGTTCTGGGGCATGGGTCCTACAATGAGCAGTTCTTC.